The clone carrying this T cell receptor beta chain is categorized as medium-sized. The CDR3 spans 15 residues. V lost 5 bases, J lost 3 bases, and 3 bases stayed unmatched. Germline V lookup: CDR1 SGHTA, CDR2 FQGNSA. One entry per CDR3 protein, called by TCRdb with MiXCR from the PCR reads. The sample yields some 90,000 distinct CDR3 sequences, 45% to 50% seen once. This entry is derived from a study of CDR3 diversity in severe acne. The chain combines TRBV7-2 with TRBJ2-1; 11 bases match TRBD2. The receptor was derived from a male donor with severe acne vulgaris. Specimen: blood. The CDR3 DNA reads as TGTGCCAGCAGCGTACTAGCGGGAGTCTACAATGAGCAGTTCTTC. The encoded protein is CASSVLAGVYNEQFF.